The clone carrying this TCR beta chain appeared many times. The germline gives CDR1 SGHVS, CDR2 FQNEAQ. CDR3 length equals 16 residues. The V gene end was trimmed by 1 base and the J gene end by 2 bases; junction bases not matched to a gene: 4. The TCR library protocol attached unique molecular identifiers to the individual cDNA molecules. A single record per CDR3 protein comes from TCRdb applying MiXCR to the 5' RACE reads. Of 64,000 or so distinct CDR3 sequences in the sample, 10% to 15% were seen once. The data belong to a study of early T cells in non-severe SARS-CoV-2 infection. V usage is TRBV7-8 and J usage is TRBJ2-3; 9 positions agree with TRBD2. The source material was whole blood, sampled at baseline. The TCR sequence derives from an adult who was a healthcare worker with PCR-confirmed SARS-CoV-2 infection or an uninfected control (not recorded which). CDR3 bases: TGTGCCAGCAGCTTAGGGGCTAGCGGGACCACAGATACGCAGTATTTT. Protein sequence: CASSLGASGTTDTQYF.